These 26 T cell receptor beta chains were all obtained from the same sample, sequenced in a study of Graves' ophthalmopathy and Graves' hyperthyroidism. RNA transcripts were the template, and TCR beta CDR3 regions were amplified from them. HTBI primers primed a first-round RT-PCR, and a second-round multiplex PCR followed. Each CDR3 protein gets one entry after TCRdb re-called the multiplex PCR reads with MiXCR. The profile shows 400,000 or so distinct CDR3 sequences, less than 20% of them singletons. The sequenced material came from peripheral blood. The receptors shown here come from a woman between 18 and 29 years old with stable Graves' hyperthyroidism.

The rearrangement links TRBV6-1 to TRBJ2-7; D gene unclear. Germline values: CDR1 MNHNS, CDR2 SASEGT. Trimming cost V 5 bases and J 3 bases, with 14 bases left between them. This CDR3 is built from 14 residues. The CDR3 bases are TGTGCCAGCAGTAGAGGTGGAGCTTTCTACGAGCAGTACTTC. Amino acid sequence: CASSRGGAFYEQYF.

This clonotype was counted at least ten times. J is TRBJ2-7 and V is TRBV29-1; 8 bases align to TRBD1. Per the germline V gene, CDR1 is SQVTM and CDR2 is ANQGSEA. J gave up 4 bases and V 1 base, and 6 bases lay outside the gene matches. This CDR3 contains 14 residues. The CDR3 loop is CSVEVPDRAYEQYF. The CDR3 region has the DNA TGCAGCGTTGAAGTGCCGGACAGGGCGTACGAGCAGTACTTC.

This clonotype was observed at least ten times. J is TRBJ1-1 and V is TRBV4-1, with 8 bases aligning to TRBD1. The CDR3 runs to 13 residues. V trimming: 4 bases; J trimming: 9 bases; junction bases outside the gene matches: 7. CDR1 MGHRA and CDR2 YSYEKL come from the germline V gene. The CDR3 nucleotides read TGCGCCAGCAGCCGGGGGGTCAGGGGGCAAGCTTTCTTT. It codes for CASSRGVRGQAFF.

V and J are TRBV13 and TRBJ2-2; D perhaps matches TRBD1 (5 bases). CDR1 and CDR2 (germline): PRHDT, FYEKMQ (reference sequence). This CDR3 is 15 amino acids long. V lost 8 bases to trimming and J lost 0 bases, with 13 bases between them. CDR3 in DNA: TGTGCCAGCCACACGACAGCCGCGAACACCGGGGAGCTGTTTTTT. Its translation is CASHTTAANTGELFF. Looking up the rest from reference TRBV13 and TRBJ2-2 gives the full variable domain: AAGVIQSPRHLIKEKRETATLKCYPIPRHDTVYWYQQGPGQDPQFLISFYEKMQSDKGSIPDRFSAQQFSDYHSELNMSSLELGDSALYFCASHTTAANTGELFFGEGSRLTVL.

This clonotype was seen repeatedly, ten times or more. This rearrangement joins TRBV6-5 to TRBJ2-2; perhaps TRBD1 as D (6 bases). CDR1 and CDR2 (germline): MNHEY, SVGAGI. This CDR3 comprises 16 residues. Trimming took 4 bases from V and 1 from J, leaving 13 bases between them. The CDR3 DNA is TGTGCCAGCAGTTTACGGGACACCCTGAACACCGGGGAGCTGTTTTTT. As protein: CASSLRDTLNTGELFF.

This clonotype was recorded at least ten times. The chain uses TRBV19 and TRBJ1-1; D is unresolved. V shed 3 bases and J shed 4 bases, with 18 bases lying between them. Per germline, CDR1 LNHDA and CDR2 SQIVND (reference sequence). CDR3 length: 16 amino acids. This CDR3 reads CASSISHTAWATEAFF. The CDR3 DNA follows: TGTGCCAGTAGTATCTCTCACACGGCCTGGGCCACTGAAGCTTTCTTT. Together with reference TRBV19 and TRBJ1-1, the CDR3 gives the full variable domain: DGGITQSPKYLFRKEGQNVTLSCEQNLNHDAMYWYRQDPGQGLRLIYYSQIVNDFQKGDIAEGYSVSREKKESFPLTVTSAQKNPTAFYLCASSISHTAWATEAFFGQGTRLTVV.

V usage is TRBV7-3 and J usage is TRBJ2-7, with TRBD1 matching 8 bases. In germline, CDR1 is SGHTA, CDR2 FQGTGA. Germline trimming cut 4 bases from V and 5 bases from J; bases unmatched to any gene: 7. This CDR3 has 14 amino acids. CDR3 loop: CASSSQGAMNEQYF. The CDR3 DNA sequence: TGTGCCAGCAGCTCCCAGGGGGCGATGAACGAGCAGTACTTC.

In its sample, this clonotype was seen many times. The V call is TRBV29-1, the J call TRBJ1-1; tentatively, D is TRBD1 (6 bases). Germline CDR1 and CDR2: SQVTM and ANQGSEA. V lost 6 bases, J lost 1 base, and 12 bases lay in between. The CDR3 extends over 13 amino acids. The CDR3 DNA follows: TGCAGCGTATCGGGGGGGGCGAACACTGAAGCTTTCTTT. This sequence encodes CSVSGGANTEAFF.

This clonotype was seen many times. The V call is TRBV7-2, the J call TRBJ2-5, with 8 nucleotides matching TRBD2. The CDR3 consists of 14 residues. Germline V lookup: CDR1 SGHTA, CDR2 FQGNSA. V was clipped by 2 bases and J by 4 bases; unmatched bases: 3. The CDR3 bases are TGTGCCAGCAGCTTAACGGCGGGGGGAGAGACCCAGTACTTC. It specifies CASSLTAGGETQYF. The entire variable domain, with the rest obtained from reference TRBV7-2 and TRBJ2-5, is as follows: GAGVSQSPSNKVTEKGKDVELRCDPISGHTALYWYRQSLGQGLEFLIYFQGNSAPDKSGLPSDRFSAERTGGSVSTLTIQRTQQEDSAVYLCASSLTAGGETQYFGPGTRLLVL.

As regards this clonotype: Germline and junction disagree at one end, which may indicate a read error. The chain joins TRBV6-2 or TRBV6-3 to TRBJ1-1; D is uncertain. Germline V gene data show CDR1 as MNHEY and CDR2 as SVGEGT. The CDR3 spans 13 residues. As DNA, the CDR3 is TGTGCCGGCAGTTACGAGGCGAGCACTGAAGCTTTCTTT. It encodes CAGSYEASTEAFF.

J is TRBJ2-7 and V is TRBV11-2; D might be TRBD2 (6 bases). The CDR3 totals 16 residues. Germline V gene data show CDR1 as SGHAT and CDR2 as FQNNGV. V was clipped by 5 bases and J by 2 bases, with 19 bases between them. This chain's CDR3 is CASSPSMAGGPYEQYF. The CDR3 DNA follows: TGTGCCAGCAGCCCCTCGATGGCCGGGGGACCCTACGAGCAGTACTTC.

At least ten counts were recorded for this clonotype. The J gene is TRBJ1-1, the V gene TRBV6-2 or TRBV6-3; D remains ambiguous. Trimming shortened V by 4 bases and J by 3 bases, and 12 bases separated the two germline ends. CDR1 MNHEY and CDR2 SVGEGT come from the germline V gene. This CDR3 spans 14 amino acids. The CDR3 DNA follows: TGTGCCAGCAGTTTGGCCCGATCCGACACTGAAGCTTTCTTT. Its protein product is CASSLARSDTEAFF.

This clonotype has ten or more counts. This chain connects TRBV12-3 or TRBV12-4 to TRBJ1-1; D may be TRBD1 (6 bases). V dropped 4 bases and J dropped 1 base, with 13 bases sitting between them. This CDR3 has 15 amino acids. The CDR3 DNA sequence: TGTGCCAGCAGTTCGATTAGGACAGAGAACACTGAAGCTTTCTTT. Its translation: CASSSIRTENTEAFF.

This clonotype has a count of ten or more. The rearrangement uses TRBV12-3 or TRBV12-4 and TRBJ1-2; D remains ambiguous. The CDR3 sequence is 13 residues long. Between the trimmed V and J ends, which lost 1 base and 3 bases, there was a span of 6 bases. The CDR3 DNA reads as TGTGCCAGCAGTTTAGTCGGGTACTATGGCTACACCTTC. As protein: CASSLVGYYGYTF.

This clonotype was recorded at least ten times. V is TRBV11-2 and J is TRBJ1-6; no clear D gene. V shed 2 bases and J shed 13 bases, with 18 bases lying between them. CDR3 length: 15 amino acids. Per germline, CDR1 SGHAT and CDR2 FQNNGV. CDR3 sequence: CASSLHSYRENPLHF. CDR3 coding DNA: TGTGCCAGCAGCTTACATAGTTACAGAGAAAACCCCCTCCACTTT.

Many counts were recorded for this clonotype. The genes are TRBV12-3 or TRBV12-4 and TRBJ1-2, with 10 positions matching TRBD1. J gave up 5 bases and V 5 bases, and 5 bases lay outside the gene matches. The CDR3 covers 14 residues. The CDR3, as DNA: TGTGCCAGCAGTCCGACAGGGGGCAGGTATGGCTACACCTTC. Translation gives CASSPTGGRYGYTF.

Turning to this clonotype: A read error may account for a junction end that differs from germline. The V call is TRBV12-3 or TRBV12-4, the J call TRBJ1-1, with a possible D match to TRBD1 (5 bases). This CDR3 is 15 amino acids long. This chain's CDR3 is CASSHASGRNTEACF. The CDR3 nucleotides read TGTGCCAGCAGCCACGCCTCAGGGAGGAACACTGAAGCTTGCTTT.

The genes are TRBV6-1 and TRBJ2-5, with 14 nucleotides matching TRBD2. Germline V CDR1 and CDR2: MNHNS, SASEGT. The CDR3 is 15 residues long. J lost 5 bases, V lost 10 bases, and 9 bases had no gene match. CDR3 protein: CAISPTSGGAETQYF. CDR3 DNA: TGTGCCATCAGCCCGACTAGCGGGGGGGCCGAGACCCAGTACTTC.

The genes are TRBV5-1 and TRBJ1-1; D unresolved. The CDR3 contains 14 residues. Trimming cost V 1 base and J 7 bases, with 14 bases left between them. From germline, CDR1 is SGHRS and CDR2 YFSETQ. CDR3 sequence: CASSLKAEVDEAFF. The CDR3 DNA sequence: TGCGCCAGCAGCTTGAAGGCTGAAGTTGATGAAGCTTTCTTT.

This clonotype was recorded a few times. The chain combines TRBV5-6 with TRBJ1-5, with D possibly being TRBD1 (5 bases). Germline CDR1 reads SGHDT; CDR2 reads YYEEEE. The CDR3 sequence is 15 residues long. V shed 8 bases and J shed 2 bases, with 17 bases lying between them. CDR3 region: CASSTQGIGNQPQHF. The DNA of the CDR3 is TGTGCCAGTTCTACTCAGGGTATCGGCAATCAGCCCCAGCATTTT.

In this sample, this clonotype turned up once. The chain links TRBV6-2 or TRBV6-3 to TRBJ1-1; D remains ambiguous. The CDR3 has 12 amino acids. CDR1 and CDR2 from the germline V gene are MNHEY and SVGEGT. Trimming removed 5 bases at V and 8 bases at J, with 12 bases between. Written as DNA, the CDR3 is TGTGCCAGCAGTGTGGTGGCAGGAGAAGCTTTCTTT. This encodes CASSVVAGEAFF.

This clonotype was counted many times. V and J are TRBV12-3 or TRBV12-4 and TRBJ1-2; D is perhaps TRBD1 (6 bases). V lost 7 bases and J lost 11, with 17 bases in between. This CDR3 is 12 amino acids long. The chain's CDR3 is CASNRDRSEYTF. CDR3 nucleotide sequence: TGTGCCAGCAACAGGGACCGTTCTGAGTACACCTTC.

This clonotype has just a few counts. At one end, the junction sequence differs from germline, possibly due to a read error. The rearrangement links TRBV12-3 or TRBV12-4 to TRBJ2-4; D call uncertain. The CDR3 is 14 residues long. CDR3 sequence (DNA): TGTGCCAGCAGTTTAAGTACGGCACAGAGCATTAAGTACTTC. Translating it yields CASSLSTAQSIKYF.

This clonotype was seen ten or more times. The chain has TRBV19 and TRBJ1-5; the D is unclear. This CDR3 has 13 amino acids. Trimming left V 3 bases short and J 5 bases short, with 8 bases between. The germline CDR1 and CDR2 sequences are LNHDA and SQIVND (reference sequence). This CDR3 is CASSIYSHQPQHF. The DNA for the CDR3 is TGTGCCAGTAGTATCTACAGCCATCAGCCCCAGCATTTT.

This clonotype was detected only a few times. A much larger clone lies one base from this, so it may be a read error. The rearrangement uses TRBV14 and TRBJ2-7; D is unclear. Germline V gene sequence: CDR1 SGHDN, CDR2 FVKESK. V lost 4 bases and J 2 bases, leaving 12 bases between the germline ends. The CDR3 runs 14 residues. The chain's CDR3 is CASSPRRSPYEQYV. In DNA form, the CDR3 reads TGTGCCAGCAGCCCCCGTCGGTCGCCCTACGAGCAGTACGTC.

This clonotype appeared many times. The chain employs TRBV9 and TRBJ2-7; TRBD1 matches 10 bases. CDR3 size: 15 residues. Losses at the gene ends were 1 base for V and 3 bases for J; bases not matched to a gene: 4. Germline V gene data show CDR1 as SGDLS and CDR2 as YYNGEE. CDR3 amino acids: CASSVYGTGDYEQYF. In nucleotides, the CDR3 is TGTGCCAGCAGCGTATATGGGACAGGGGACTACGAGCAGTACTTC.